The present T cell receptor (beta chain) was sequenced within a study of cytomegalovirus exposure and HLA in healthy donors (dated by TCRdb to about 2017). With respect to the entire study: An earlier analysis of several hundred of the donors reported approximately 300 Gb of sequence data and 95 million to 120 million unique TCR beta sequences obtained from 180 million or so T cells. An early release that covered fewer than 750 HLA-typed donors contained about 300 gigabases of sequencing data and 85 million to 100 million unique TCR sequences. The genetic ancestry cluster associated with self-reported Caucasian donors included 81% of the roughly 400 genotyped donors. The study aimed to test whether cataloging public T cell receptors could reveal signatures of past pathogen exposure. The T cell repertoires of under 750 subjects were profiled by immunosequencing and related to cytomegalovirus serostatus. In addition to the first cohort of approximately 670 subjects, a separate validation cohort of approximately 130 different subjects was used. To predict cytomegalovirus infection status, the study brought together high-throughput TCR immunosequencing, statistical association of individual TCRs with disease status, and machine learning. A later analysis re-analyzed previously published TCR beta repertoires from approximately 700 donors and added high-resolution HLA genotyping to study TCR occurrence patterns. Rather than using new phenotypic data, the later analysis identified candidate immune exposures from TCR beta sequences and from how often those sequences occurred across donors. An earlier analysis of 587 of the donors used high-throughput TCR beta sequencing to judge whether each TCR beta V gene segment behaved as functional or pseudogenic. Donor age, sex, ethnicity and CMV serostatus were compiled together with the repertoire data. A later genetic analysis took genome-wide SNP genotypes for about three fifths of the 666 donors and used that subset as a discovery cohort. All discovery cohort repertoires had been generated using a single sequencing platform. Both class I and class II loci were covered by HLA typing, at four-digit resolution. Typing coverage varied by locus: about 629-630 donors for A, B, C, DRB1 and DQB1; 522 for DQA1; approximately 570 for DPA1; roughly 450 for DPB1. About 5 DR-DQ haplotypes were handled as single units for association and clustering, since linkage in the cohort was strong. Among under 450 genotyped donors of the cohort, an average of roughly 240,000 unique TCR beta nucleotide sequences were sequenced per donor, around 18% of them non-productive. Study-wide findings and limitations: In a later analysis, HLA-associated TCR beta chains were found to be more clonally expanded and to have lower generation probabilities than equally common non-associated chains. Because HLA typing was unavailable for some donors at each locus, only the typed subset was used in association tests. In this cohort, only TCR beta chains were sequenced, and detectable features were limited by the absence of alpha or paired-chain data. According to a later analysis, parvovirus B19, influenza, CMV and Epstein-Barr virus appeared linked to several top co-occurrence clusters. In vitro tests confirmed that a few of the cytomegalovirus-associated TCR beta chains recognize cytomegalovirus antigens. For the cohort, immune exposure information was limited to CMV serostatus. Because counts were too low, roughly 17 rarely observed V segments, including chromosome 9 orphons, were left out of the earlier analysis of 500 to 650 of the donors. At a false discovery rate of 0.05, a later analysis linked around 15,000 TCR beta sequences to specific HLA alleles. The authors suggested that the approach could potentially be generalized to other disease states and immunological phenotypes. According to a later analysis, most CMV-associated TCR beta chains appeared to be HLA-restricted, and the HLA associations seemed to be driven largely by CMV exposure. A total of some 180 TCR beta chains were listed by the study as associated with cytomegalovirus. A later analysis found that TCR association rates varied across HLA loci, with DRB1 alleles showing the most associated TCRs and HLA-C alleles the fewest. A cluster of highly shared sequence variants was judged likely to represent a technical artifact of the sequencing pipeline. Assigning TCR associations to individual alleles was difficult when HLA alleles, especially DR and DQ, strongly co-occurred. Cytomegalovirus status was reported to be diagnosed by the classifier with high specificity and sensitivity in both the original and validation cohorts. In a later genetic analysis, fewer N-insertions in productive TCRs were reported among donors in an Asian-associated ancestry cluster than the roughly 700-donor mean. In a later genetic analysis, a missense DCLRE1C variant was associated with V-gene and J-gene trimming of TCR beta chains, and the association was replicated in an independent cohort. A further reported finding was that TCR beta sequences accurately predicted the HLA-A and HLA-B alleles for most subjects in the first cohort. The presence/absence analyses assumed that sequencing depth was roughly uniform across donors, and that assumption may not be true. Linkage disequilibrium might explain the correlated functional status among segregating V segments, but an unknown experimental factor could not be excluded. Most TCR sequences were seen in very few donors, while some public TCRs were found in many individuals. The 87-base-pair reads could not distinguish some IMGT-functional V segments, including TRBV6-2 and TRBV6-3, so those segments were excluded. In an earlier analysis of some 540 of the donors, most TCR beta V segments appeared in productive rearrangements about 87% or about 30% of the time, broadly matching IMGT annotations.

The CDR3 sequence holds 14 residues, the cysteine and phenylalanine included. The read is trimmed to its CDR3 DNA, 42 bases read in frame from base 1. Trimming takes 4 bases off V and 4 bases off J; junction bases not matched to a gene: 3. From the germline V gene (reference sequence), CDR1 is SGHNT and CDR2 is YYREEE. In total, 600 or so healthy bone marrow donors made up the cohort. At the time of sampling, every cohort member was nominally healthy, though immune exposures that went unrecorded were likely present. The donor was CMV seronegative and was included in the group of 352 seronegative cohort members. Each donor provided a peripheral blood sample, and peripheral blood mononuclear cells were used for TCR beta sequencing. Genomic DNA was extracted from the blood cell samples with the Qiagen DNeasy Blood Extraction Kit. The library was obtained by the immunoSEQ multiplex PCR assay. A mixture of 60 forward primers for TCR Vbeta segments and 13 reverse primers for TCR Jbeta segments was used in the multiplex PCR. The CDR3 region of rearranged TCR beta genes was amplified from genomic DNA by a multiplex PCR assay. On the Illumina HiSeq System, the amplified TCR beta libraries were sequenced as 87-base-pair reads. The authors' analysis ran thus. A later analysis counted about 82 million unique TCR beta chains across the 670 or so repertoires, and 10 million to 12 million of these chains were shared by at least two donors. Raw reads were error-corrected and collapsed into unique sequences with a nearest-neighbor algorithm that merged closely related sequences to remove PCR and sequencing errors. To assign V, D and J gene segments, CDR3 sequences were aligned to IMGT reference sequences. For a sequence to be retained, a match of at least six nucleotides to both a V gene segment and a J gene segment was required. A rearrangement counted as productive if the CDR3 had no stop codons and remained in frame with V and J, and every other rearrangement counted as non-productive. Following IMGT convention, CDR3 was defined as the stretch from the second conserved V-encoded cysteine to the conserved J-encoded phenylalanine. The earlier analysis of about 620 of the donors excluded sequences that lacked an unambiguous match to a single V gene segment. An earlier analysis of some 610 of the donors called V segments functional above 56.7% productive rearrangements and segregating when the between-donor standard deviation exceeded 5%. A statistical classification framework was built to diagnose cytomegalovirus status from the catalog of TCR beta chain sequences. V and J gene assignment, in a later analysis, came from comparing TCR nucleotide sequences with IMGT/GENE-DB human TR gene sequences. A later analysis assigned CDR3 sequences and most-parsimonious VDJ recombination scenarios with the TCRdist pipeline. A later analysis defined each TCR beta chain by its CDR3 amino acid sequence plus V-gene family, and excluded reads lacking a unique V-gene family. To address suspected cross-contamination and a sequencing artifact, a later analysis removed 592 highly shared, low-generation-probability nucleotide sequences. A later analysis calculated a clonal expansion index for each public chain from normalized within-repertoire ranks of inferred template counts. Generation probabilities in a later analysis came from a VDJ recombination model fitted to out-of-frame rearrangements, and those results were checked against IGoR. Hypergeometric tests were used in a later analysis to score TCR-TCR, TCR-HLA and TCR-CMV co-occurrence, with a repertoire-size bias correction applied to the TCR pairs. A later analysis estimated false discovery rates by permuting HLA or CMV assignments 20 times. In a later analysis, co-occurring TCRs were grouped with DBSCAN, and TCRdist sequence similarity was added when clustering was performed within HLA-allele-positive subsets. Co-occurrence clustering excluded repertoires with fewer than 30,000 or more than 120,000 public chains, plus five with anomalous nucleotide sharing. Imported from immuneACCESS, the table was reduced by TCRdb to in-frame sequences with V and J called. These copies leave out some clones; in studies compared against another copy, an unresolved V gene accounts for under half, and the cause of the remainder is not known. The D gene and trimming were derived from the DNA, and the V and J assignments and clone size from that table. The sample yields under 130,000 clones; 78% were counted once. The top ten clones comprise 1.3% of the sample.

This clone occurred once. It has no known antigen specificity. No clone much larger than this one lies a single base away; base qualities are absent. The sequenced material came from PBMCs. This clonotype was sampled from a man aged 30 to 45 in good health and CMV-seronegative. The receptor chain draws on TRBV5-4 and TRBJ1-1; 11 bases in the junction line up with TRBD1. CDR3 protein: CASSEGTGGTEAFF. The nucleotide sequence is given as TGTGCCAGCAGCGAGGGGACAGGGGGCACTGAAGCTTTCTTT.